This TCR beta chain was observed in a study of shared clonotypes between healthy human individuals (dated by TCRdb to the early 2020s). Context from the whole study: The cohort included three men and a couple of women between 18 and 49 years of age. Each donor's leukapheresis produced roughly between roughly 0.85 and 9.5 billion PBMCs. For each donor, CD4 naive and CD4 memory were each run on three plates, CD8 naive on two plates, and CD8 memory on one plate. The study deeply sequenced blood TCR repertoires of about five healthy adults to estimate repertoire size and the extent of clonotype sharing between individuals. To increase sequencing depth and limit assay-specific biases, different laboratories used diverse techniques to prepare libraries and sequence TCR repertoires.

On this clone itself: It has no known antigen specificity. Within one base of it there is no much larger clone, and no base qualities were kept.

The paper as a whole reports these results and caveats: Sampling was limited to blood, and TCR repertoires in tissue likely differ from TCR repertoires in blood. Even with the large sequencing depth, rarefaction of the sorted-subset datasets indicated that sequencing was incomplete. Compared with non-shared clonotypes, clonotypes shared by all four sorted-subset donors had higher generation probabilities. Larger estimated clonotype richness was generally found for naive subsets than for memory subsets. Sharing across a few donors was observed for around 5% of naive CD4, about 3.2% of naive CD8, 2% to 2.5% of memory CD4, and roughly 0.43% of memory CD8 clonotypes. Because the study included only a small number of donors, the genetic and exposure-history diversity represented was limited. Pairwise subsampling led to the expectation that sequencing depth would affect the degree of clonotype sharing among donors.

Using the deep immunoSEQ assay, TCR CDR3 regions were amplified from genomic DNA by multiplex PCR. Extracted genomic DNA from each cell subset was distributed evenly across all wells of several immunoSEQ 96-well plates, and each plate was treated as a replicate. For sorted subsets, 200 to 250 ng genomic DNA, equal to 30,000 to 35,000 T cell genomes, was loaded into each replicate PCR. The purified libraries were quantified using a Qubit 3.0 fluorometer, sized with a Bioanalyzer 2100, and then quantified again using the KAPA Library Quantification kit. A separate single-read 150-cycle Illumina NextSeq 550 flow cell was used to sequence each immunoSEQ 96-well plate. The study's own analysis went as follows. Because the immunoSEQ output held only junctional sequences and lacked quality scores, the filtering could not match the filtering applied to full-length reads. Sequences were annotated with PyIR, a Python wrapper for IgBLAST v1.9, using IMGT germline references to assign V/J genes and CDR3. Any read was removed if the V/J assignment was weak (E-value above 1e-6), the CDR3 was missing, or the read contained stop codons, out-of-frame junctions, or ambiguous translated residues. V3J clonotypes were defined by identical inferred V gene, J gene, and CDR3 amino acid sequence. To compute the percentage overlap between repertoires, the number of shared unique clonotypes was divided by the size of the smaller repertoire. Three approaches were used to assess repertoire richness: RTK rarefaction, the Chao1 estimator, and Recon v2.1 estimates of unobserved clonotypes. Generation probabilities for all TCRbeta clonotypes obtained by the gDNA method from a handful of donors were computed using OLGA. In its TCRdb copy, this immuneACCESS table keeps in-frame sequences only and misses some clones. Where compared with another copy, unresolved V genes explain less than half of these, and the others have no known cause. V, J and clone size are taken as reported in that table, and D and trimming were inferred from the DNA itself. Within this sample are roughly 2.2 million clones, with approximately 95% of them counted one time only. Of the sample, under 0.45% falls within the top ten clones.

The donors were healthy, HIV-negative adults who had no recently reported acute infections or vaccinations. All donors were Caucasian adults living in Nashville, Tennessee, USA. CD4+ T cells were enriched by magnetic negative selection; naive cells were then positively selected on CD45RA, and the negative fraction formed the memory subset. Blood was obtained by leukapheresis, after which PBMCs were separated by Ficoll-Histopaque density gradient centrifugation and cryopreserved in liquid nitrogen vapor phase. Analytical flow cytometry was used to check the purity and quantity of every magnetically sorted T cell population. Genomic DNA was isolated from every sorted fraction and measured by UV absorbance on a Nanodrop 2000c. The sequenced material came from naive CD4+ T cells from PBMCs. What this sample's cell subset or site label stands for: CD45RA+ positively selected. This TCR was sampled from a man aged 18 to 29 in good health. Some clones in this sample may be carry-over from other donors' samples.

CDR3 reads: CASSPVGASNQPQHF. The nucleotide sequence reads TGTGCCAGCAGCCCCGTAGGGGCGAGCAATCAGCCCCAGCATTTT. The V gene is TRBV28 and the J gene is TRBJ1-5; TRBD1 might be the D gene, on 5 matching bases. Deletion took 6 bases off V and 1 base off J, with a span of 13 bases between the germline ends. The germline V gene provides CDR1 MDHEN and CDR2 SYDVKM. The CDR3 holds 15 amino acids from the cysteine to the phenylalanine. The read is trimmed to its CDR3 DNA, 45 bases read in frame from base 1.